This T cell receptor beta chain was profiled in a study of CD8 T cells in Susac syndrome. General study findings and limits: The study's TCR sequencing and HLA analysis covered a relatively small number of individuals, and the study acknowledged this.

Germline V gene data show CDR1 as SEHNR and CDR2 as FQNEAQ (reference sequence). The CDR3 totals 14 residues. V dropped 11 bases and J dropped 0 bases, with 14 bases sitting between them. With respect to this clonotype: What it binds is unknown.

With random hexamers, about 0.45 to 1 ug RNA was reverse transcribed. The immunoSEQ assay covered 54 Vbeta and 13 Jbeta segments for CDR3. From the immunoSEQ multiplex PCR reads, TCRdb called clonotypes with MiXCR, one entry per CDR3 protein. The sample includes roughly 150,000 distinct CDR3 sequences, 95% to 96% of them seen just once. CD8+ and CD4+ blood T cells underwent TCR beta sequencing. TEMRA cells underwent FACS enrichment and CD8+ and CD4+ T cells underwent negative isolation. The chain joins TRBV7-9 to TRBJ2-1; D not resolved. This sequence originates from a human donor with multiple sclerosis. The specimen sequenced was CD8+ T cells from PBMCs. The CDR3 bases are TGTGCCGGCTTAAGGACCAGCTCCTACAATGAGCAGTTCTTC. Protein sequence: CAGLRTSSYNEQFF.